A single sample is the source of the 30 T cell receptor beta chains below, sequenced in a study of T cells after somatic rescue of genetic block. Sequencing was performed with immunoSEQ multiplex PCR; in TCRdb, only in-frame clones are kept and a portion is missing. Among about 12,000 clones listed, around 72% were seen once. The source material was peripheral blood mononuclear cells (PBMCs). Receptors originate from a boy younger than 18.

Only a few counts were recorded for this clone. V usage is TRBV9 and J usage is TRBJ2-5; possible D gene TRBD2, 6 bases. CDR1 and CDR2 from the germline V gene are SGDLS and YYNGEE. V was pared by 3 bases and J by 2 bases, with 20 bases between. CDR3 length: 17 residues. This CDR3 is CASSATVTGVGQETQYF. The CDR3 nucleotides read TGTGCCAGCAGCGCCACAGTTACGGGGGTCGGTCAAGAGACCCAGTACTTC.

The V gene is TRBV25-1, the J gene TRBJ2-5; TRBD1 matches at 7 bases. V dropped 8 bases and J dropped 4; count of bases not matched to a gene: 7. The CDR3 length is 13 residues. Germline-derived CDR1 and CDR2 are MGHDK and SYGVNS. For the CDR3, the DNA is TGTGCCAGCGGTTTTGGACAGGCAGAGACCCAGTACTTC. Amino acids: CASGFGQAETQYF.

The rearrangement links TRBV4-1 to TRBJ2-1, with TRBD2 as a possible D gene (6 bases). V lost 0 bases to trimming and J lost 4 bases, with 13 bases between them. This CDR3 region has 16 residues. From germline, CDR1 is MGHRA and CDR2 YSYEKL. CDR3 bases: TGCGCCAGCAGCCAAGACGGGAGAGGATTTTACAATGAGCAGTTCTTC. Amino acids: CASSQDGRGFYNEQFF.

This chain links TRBV7-9 with TRBJ2-1, with D unclear. V was pared by 3 bases and J by 12 bases, with 18 bases between. The CDR3 loop spans 14 amino acids. Looked up from germline, CDR1 is SEHNR and CDR2 is FQNEAQ (reference sequence). The DNA of the CDR3 is TGTGCCAGCAGCTTGGGCTCTGGGTCCTTAGGGCAGTTCTTC. Amino acids: CASSLGSGSLGQFF.

This chain joins TRBV27 and TRBJ2-2; D perhaps matches TRBD1 (5 bases). The CDR3 has 14 residues. Germline lookup yields CDR1 MNHEY and CDR2 SMNVEV (reference sequence). V gave up 5 bases and J gave up 1 base, with 8 bases separating them. For the CDR3, the DNA is TGTGCCAGCAGTCGACAGTTGAACACCGGGGAGCTGTTTTTT. Translated, it gives CASSRQLNTGELFF.

The chain carries TRBV25-1 and TRBJ2-5; TRBD1 agrees at 9 bases. Germline V gene data show CDR1 as MGHDK and CDR2 as SYGVNS. V dropped 4 bases and J dropped 1; count of bases not matched to a gene: 4. The CDR3 runs 15 residues. The CDR3 DNA sequence: TGTGCCAGCAGTGGGGGGGACAGGGTCCAAGAGACCCAGTACTTC. It translates to CASSGGDRVQETQYF.

This chain connects TRBV28 to TRBJ2-6; weak D call: TRBD2 (5 bases). This CDR3 has 17 residues. Germline CDR1 reads MDHEN; CDR2 reads SYDVKM. Trimming cost V 2 bases and J 1 base, with 12 bases left between them. DNA for the CDR3: TGTGCCAGCAGTTTAATTCTGGGGAGTTCTGGGGCCAACGTCCTGACTTTC. This sequence encodes CASSLILGSSGANVLTF.

This sequence joins TRBV19 and TRBJ1-1; D perhaps matches TRBD1 (5 bases). Deletions cut 0 bases from V and 0 bases from J, with 8 bases between. The length of the CDR3 is 15 residues. Looked up from germline, CDR1 is LNHDA and CDR2 is SQIVND (reference sequence). CDR3 sequence reads: CASSIDGAMNTEAFF. CDR3 DNA sequence: TGTGCCAGTAGTATAGATGGGGCTATGAACACTGAAGCTTTCTTT.

This sequence joins TRBV18 and TRBJ2-1; 10 bases match TRBD2. From germline, CDR1 is KGHSH and CDR2 LQKENI. J was trimmed by 3 bases and V by 3 bases; bases with no gene match: 5. The CDR3 is 16 residues long. The CDR3 region has the DNA TGTGCCAGCTCACCCCTCCGGACTAGCGGCTACAATGAGCAGTTCTTC. It translates to CASSPLRTSGYNEQFF.

The rearrangement uses TRBV9 and TRBJ2-5, with D tentatively TRBD2 (8 bases). Trimming took 1 base from V and 1 from J, leaving 20 bases between them. CDR3 length: 18 amino acids. Germline-derived CDR1 and CDR2 are SGDLS and YYNGEE. The CDR3 spells CASSVSPGGQGGQETQYF. The CDR3 region has the DNA TGTGCCAGCAGCGTAAGCCCGGGAGGGCAGGGGGGCCAAGAGACCCAGTACTTC.

This clone appeared a few times. The rearrangement joins TRBV18 to TRBJ1-1, with D perhaps matching TRBD1 (5 bases). V dropped 6 bases and J dropped 1 base, with 21 bases sitting between them. The CDR3 has 17 residues. CDR1 KGHSH and CDR2 LQKENI come from the germline V gene. CDR3 coding DNA: TGTGCCAGCTCTCCAAGGGTCCAAGGGGCTGGGAACACTGAAGCTTTCTTT. Its translation is CASSPRVQGAGNTEAFF.

The chain combines TRBV11-2 with TRBJ2-3; 8 positions agree with TRBD2. V was pared by 7 bases and J by 0 bases, with 12 bases of the junction left unmatched. Germline V CDR1 and CDR2: SGHAT, FQNNGV. The length of the CDR3 is 17 residues. CDR3 in amino acids: CASNRRLAPLSTDTQYF. In DNA form, the CDR3 reads TGTGCCAGCAACCGCAGACTAGCGCCACTTAGCACAGATACGCAGTATTTT. The complete variable domain, with remaining parts taken from reference TRBV11-2 and TRBJ2-3, reads EAGVAQSPRYKIIEKRQSVAFWCNPISGHATLYWYQQILGQGPKLLIQFQNNGVVDDSQLPKDRFSAERLKGVDSTLKIQPAKLEDSAVYLCASNRRLAPLSTDTQYFGPGTRLTVL.

This rearrangement joins TRBV27 to TRBJ2-5; D might be TRBD2 (7 bases). There are 15 residues in the CDR3. V was shortened by 2 bases and J by 5 bases, with 15 bases between the two germline ends. Germline V gene lookup returns CDR1 MNHEY and CDR2 SMNVEV (reference sequence). The CDR3, as DNA: TGTGCCAGCAGTTTAGGTGCGGGGGCGTGGGAGACCCAGTACTTC. Its protein is CASSLGAGAWETQYF.

The J gene is TRBJ2-4, the V gene TRBV5-1, with 8 bases fitting TRBD1. Trimming took 1 base from V and 3 from J; bases not matched to a gene: 9. Germline values: CDR1 SGHRS, CDR2 YFSETQ. The CDR3 has 17 amino acids. Here the CDR3 DNA reads TGCGCCAGCAGCTTGAACCCTCGGACAGGGCGCAAAAACATTCAGTACTTC. Its protein is CASSLNPRTGRKNIQYF.

This clone is medium-sized by share. This chain links TRBV5-4 with TRBJ1-2, with TRBD1 matching over 8 bases. CDR1 SGHNT and CDR2 YYREEE come from the germline V gene (reference sequence). CDR3 length: 15 residues. Trimming cost V 0 bases and J 4 bases; bases outside gene matches: 5. CDR3 residues: CASSLALTGVYGYTF. CDR3 bases: TGTGCCAGCAGCTTGGCATTGACAGGGGTCTATGGCTACACCTTC.

This clone was observed a few times. The chain joins TRBV30 to TRBJ2-2; 9 bases agree with TRBD1. V lost 0 bases and J lost 6; bases outside the gene matches: 11. The CDR3 is made up of 17 amino acids. CDR1 is GTSNPN and CDR2 is SVGIG in the germline V gene (reference sequence). The CDR3 coding sequence is TGTGCCTGGAGTGTACCCCCGGGACAGGGACCCCCCGGGGAGCTGTTTTTT. As protein: CAWSVPPGQGPPGELFF.

This clone was detected a few times. The V call is TRBV2, the J call TRBJ1-2; D perhaps matches TRBD1 (6 bases). The CDR3 extends over 15 amino acids. Germline V lookup: CDR1 SNHLY, CDR2 FYNNEI. V shed 9 bases and J shed 7 bases, with 24 bases lying between them. CDR3 sequence reads: CARRRRDRLKGGYTF. The CDR3 region has the DNA TGTGCCAGAAGAAGGAGAGACAGGTTGAAGGGTGGCTACACCTTC. Full variable domain (remainder filled in from reference TRBV2 and TRBJ1-2): EPEVTQTPSHQVTQMGQEVILRCVPISNHLYFYWYRQILGQKVEFLVSFYNNEISEKSEIFDDQFSVERPDGSNFTLKIRSTKLEDSAMYFCARRRRDRLKGGYTFGSGTRLTVV.

The genes are TRBV30 and TRBJ2-7; D remains unclear. Germline V gene data show CDR1 as GTSNPN and CDR2 as SVGIG (reference sequence). Trimming removed 1 base at V and 3 bases at J, with 7 bases between. The CDR3 has 12 residues. In DNA form, the CDR3 reads TGTGCCTGGAGTGAAAGCCGCTACGAGCAGTACTTC. Its translation: CAWSESRYEQYF.

The chain carries TRBV5-1 and TRBJ2-5; D not resolved. The J call may be faulty, since TRBJ2-7 better matches the DNA end. Germline V gene data show CDR1 as SGHRS and CDR2 as YFSETQ. The CDR3 covers 14 residues. The DNA of the CDR3 is TGCGCCAGCAGCTTGGGGCCCCTAAAGTACGAGCAGTACTTC. Translating it yields CASSLGPLKYEQYF.

The chain carries TRBV30 and TRBJ2-1, with 11 bases identical to TRBD1. Germline V gene lookup returns CDR1 GTSNPN and CDR2 SVGIG (reference sequence). With 3 bases clipped from V and 8 bases from J, the junction kept 6 bases outside the gene matches. This CDR3 is 14 amino acids long. CDR3 residues: CAWRDRGRVDEQFF. The CDR3 DNA follows: TGTGCCTGGAGGGACAGGGGGCGCGTAGATGAGCAGTTCTTC.

CDR3 nucleotides: TGTGCCAGCAGCCTGATGACTAGCCCCGGGGAGCTGTTTTTT. Encoded protein: CASSLMTSPGELFF. This chain links TRBV7-6 with TRBJ2-2; 7 bases line up with TRBD2. Trimming at V came to 5 bases and at J to 6 bases, leaving 6 bases not matched to a gene. CDR1 and CDR2 from the germline V gene are SGHVS and FNYEAQ. The length of the CDR3 is 14 residues. The full variable domain, with the rest looked up from reference TRBV7-6 and TRBJ2-2, is GAGVSQSPRYKVTKRGQDVALRCDPISGHVSLYWYRQALGQGPEFLTYFNYEAQQDKSGLPNDRFSAERPEGSISTLTIQRTEQRDSAMYRCASSLMTSPGELFFGEGSRLTVL.

The table lists this clone with a few counts. This rearrangement joins TRBV10-3 to TRBJ1-6; 7 nucleotides match TRBD1. The CDR3 has 14 residues. CDR1 ENHRY and CDR2 SYGVKD come from the germline V gene. V was pared by 5 bases and J by 7 bases, with 5 bases of the junction left unmatched. The CDR3 here is CAISPTGANSPLHF. DNA of the CDR3: TGTGCCATCAGTCCCACAGGGGCGAATTCACCCCTCCACTTT.

The CDR3 DNA is TGTGCCAGCAGTTACTCCCGGAGCACAGATACGCAGTATTTT. Translated: CASSYSRSTDTQYF. The chain carries TRBV6-5 and TRBJ2-3; unclear D gene. V shed 0 bases and J shed 0 bases, with 4 bases lying between them. This CDR3 comprises 14 residues. Germline loops: CDR1 MNHEY, CDR2 SVGAGI.

The J gene is TRBJ2-7, the V gene TRBV5-5; D is undetermined. V lost 0 bases to trimming and J lost 5 bases, with 9 bases between them. Germline CDR1 is SGHKS and CDR2 is YYEKEE (reference sequence). This CDR3 is 13 amino acids long. The CDR3 is CASSLVYPDEQYF. For the CDR3, the DNA is TGTGCCAGCAGCTTGGTTTACCCAGACGAGCAGTACTTC.

The CDR3 spells CASTLRAGQETQYF. The CDR3 DNA is TGTGCCAGCACCCTAAGGGCAGGGCAAGAGACCCAGTACTTC. V gene TRBV28 combines with J gene TRBJ2-5, with TRBD1 as a possible D gene (5 bases). The ends were cut back, 7 bases at V and 2 bases at J, with 14 bases in the middle. The CDR3 loop spans 14 amino acids. Per germline, CDR1 MDHEN and CDR2 SYDVKM.

V and J are TRBV6-5 and TRBJ2-3; tentative D call: TRBD2 (5 bases). V was trimmed by 0 bases and J by 4 bases, leaving 11 bases between them. The germline V gene has CDR1 MNHEY and CDR2 SVGAGI. This CDR3 comprises 15 residues. The CDR3 DNA follows: TGTGCCAGCAGTTACTCGCGTCTAGCCGCAGATACGCAGTATTTT. Translating gives CASSYSRLAADTQYF.

This rearrangement joins TRBV5-1 to TRBJ2-5; D assignment may be TRBD1 or TRBD2 (6 bases each). V lost 0 bases and J 1 base, leaving 22 bases between the germline ends. CDR3 size: 19 residues. Germline V gene lookup returns CDR1 SGHRS and CDR2 YFSETQ. CDR3 protein: CASSLGRAGGGGRQETQYF. In nucleotides, the CDR3 is TGCGCCAGCAGCTTGGGGAGAGCAGGAGGAGGGGGGCGCCAAGAGACCCAGTACTTC.

In its sample, this clone is medium-sized (0.01 to 0.1%). An end of the junction does not agree with germline; a read error may underlie this. The V and J genes are TRBV25-1 and TRBJ2-3, with D uncertain. Germline V gene data show CDR1 as MGHDK and CDR2 as SYGVNS. The CDR3 totals 10 residues. CDR3 DNA sequence: TGTGCCAGCAGTGAATCCACAGTCTTTTTT. It translates to CASSESTVFF.

The chain couples TRBV25-1 to TRBJ1-6, with D unclear. The V gene lost 2 bases and the J gene lost 6 bases, with 8 bases spanning the gap. CDR1 MGHDK and CDR2 SYGVNS come from the germline V gene. This CDR3 has 14 amino acids. The CDR3: CASSEGNFNSPLHF. CDR3 DNA: TGTGCCAGCAGTGAAGGAAATTTTAATTCACCCCTCCACTTT. The variable domain in full, completed from reference TRBV25-1 and TRBJ1-6, reads EADIYQTPRYLVIGTGKKITLECSQTMGHDKMYWYQQDPGMELHLIHYSYGVNSTEKGDLSSESTVSRIRTEHFPLTLESARPSHTSQYLCASSEGNFNSPLHFGNGTRLTVT.

V is TRBV11-2 and J is TRBJ2-2; 10 nucleotides agree with TRBD1. The germline V gene encodes CDR1 SGHAT and CDR2 FQNNGV. Losses at the gene ends were 4 bases for V and 5 bases for J; bases not matched to a gene: 1. CDR3 length equals 14 residues. CDR3 DNA: TGTGCCAGCAGCTGGACAGGGGGGACCGGGGAGCTGTTTTTT. It is translated as CASSWTGGTGELFF. Variable domain in full (rest from reference TRBV11-2 and TRBJ2-2): EAGVAQSPRYKIIEKRQSVAFWCNPISGHATLYWYQQILGQGPKLLIQFQNNGVVDDSQLPKDRFSAERLKGVDSTLKIQPAKLEDSAVYLCASSWTGGTGELFFGEGSRLTVL.